These 30 T cell receptor beta chains originate from one sample sequenced in a study of human T cells and chemical hapten exposure. One entry per CDR3 protein results from TCRdb running MiXCR on the RACE reads. The sample carries 45,000 to 60,000 distinct CDR3 sequences, under 15% recorded once. Time point meaning: patch test 3, about 24 weeks after DPC sensitization. Treatment indicated: therapeutic diphenylcyclopropenone sensitization with weekly scalp DPC. This sample comprised whole blood, obtained in connection with sensitization to the hapten diphenylcyclopropenone (DPC). The receptors were gathered from a man aged 30 to 45 with alopecia areata. Some clones in this sample may be carry-over from other donors' samples.

The rearrangement uses TRBV4-3 and TRBJ2-1, with D perhaps matching TRBD2 (5 bases). The CDR3 spans 15 residues. Germline V lookup: CDR1 LGHNA, CDR2 YSLEER. The V end was cut by 3 bases, the J end by 3 bases, with 12 bases between. The DNA for the CDR3 is TGCGCCAGCAGCCATGCGAAGGGAGTCTACAATGAGCAGTTCTTC. Translated, it gives CASSHAKGVYNEQFF.

As concerns this clonotype: One end of the junction varies from germline; a read error may be responsible. The chain employs TRBV9 and TRBJ2-7; no reliable D call. The CDR3 has 15 residues. Germline CDR1 is SGDLS and CDR2 is YYNGEE. CDR3 coding DNA: TGTGCCAGCAGCGTAGTCGGTGACTCTATCAACGAGAAGTACTTC. Translating it yields CASSVVGDSINEKYF.

V usage is TRBV3-1 and J usage is TRBJ2-1; D possibly uses TRBD1 or TRBD2 (5 bases each). The germline V gene encodes CDR1 LGHDT and CDR2 YNNKEL (reference sequence). The CDR3 has 16 residues. Trimming stripped 4 bases from V and 0 bases from J, with 13 bases between. CDR3 nucleotides: TGTGCCAGCAGCCGTCACGAGGGGAGCTCCTACAATGAGCAGTTCTTC. Its translation is CASSRHEGSSYNEQFF.

This clonotype was seen more than once but under ten times. The chain combines TRBV5-6 with TRBJ2-7, with TRBD1 identical over 7 bases. This CDR3 is built from 16 residues. Germline CDR1 is SGHDT and CDR2 is YYEEEE. The V and J ends lost 4 bases and 2 bases, in that order; junction bases with no gene match: 12. Written as DNA, the CDR3 is TGTGCCAGCAGCCTCCGCCGGGACAGCGTAACCTACGAGCAGTACTTC. Translated: CASSLRRDSVTYEQYF.

This clonotype was counted many times. J is TRBJ2-5 and V is TRBV6-1; 8 nucleotides match TRBD1. The CDR3 extends over 12 amino acids. CDR1 and CDR2 from the germline V gene are MNHNS and SASEGT. Germline trimming cut 7 bases from V and 4 bases from J; bases unmatched to any gene: 2. The CDR3 sequence: CASTRGRETQYF. CDR3 bases: TGTGCCAGCACCAGGGGGCGAGAGACCCAGTACTTC.

This clonotype was seen a few times. This sequence joins TRBV12-3 or TRBV12-4 and TRBJ2-5, with D possibly TRBD2 on 7 matching bases. This CDR3 region has 16 residues. Trimming removed 2 bases from V and 1 base from J, with 14 bases in between. CDR3 in DNA: TGTGCCAGCAGTTTATTGGCGGGGGCTCTCCAAGAGACCCAGTACTTC. This gives the protein CASSLLAGALQETQYF.

Ten or more counts support this clonotype. V is TRBV6-5 and J is TRBJ2-3; 10 nucleotides line up with TRBD1. CDR1 is MNHEY and CDR2 is SVGAGI in the germline V gene. V lost 2 bases to trimming and J lost 9 bases; unmatched junction nucleotides: 5. This CDR3 has 14 residues. DNA for the CDR3: TGTGCCAGCAGTTACACTGGGGACAGGGGAACGCAGTATTTT. Translating it yields CASSYTGDRGTQYF.

This clonotype was detected ten times or more. The CDR3 here is CASSLVRDTEAFF. DNA of the CDR3: TGTGCCAGCAGCTTAGTGAGGGACACTGAAGCTTTCTTT. The J gene is TRBJ1-1, the V gene TRBV7-9, with no clear D. Germline V gene sequence: CDR1 SEHNR, CDR2 FQNEAQ (reference sequence). CDR3 length: 13 residues. V was clipped by 1 base and J by 3 bases, with 6 bases between them. Full variable domain (remainder filled in from reference TRBV7-9 and TRBJ1-1): DTGVSQNPRHKITKRGQNVTFRCDPISEHNRLYWYRQTLGQGPEFLTYFQNEAQLEKSRLLSDRFSAERPKGSFSTLEIQRTEQGDSAMYLCASSLVRDTEAFFGQGTRLTVV.

This clonotype has a count of ten or more. This chain uses TRBV24-1 with TRBJ1-2; D gene ambiguous. This CDR3 is built from 13 residues. Trimming pared 4 bases from V and 8 bases from J, leaving 13 bases between. Germline values: CDR1 KGHDR, CDR2 SFDVKD. In nucleotides, the CDR3 is TGTGCCACCAGTGAGGAGGGAGCCCGGGGCTACACCTTC. This translates into CATSEEGARGYTF.

This clonotype has ten or more counts. This chain connects TRBV7-9 to TRBJ1-2; 7 positions agree with TRBD1. Trimming cost V 4 bases and J 0 bases; bases outside gene matches: 5. Germline CDR1 is SEHNR and CDR2 is FQNEAQ (reference sequence). This CDR3 contains 15 residues. The CDR3 sequence is CASSYGQATNYGYTF. CDR3 in DNA: TGTGCCAGCAGCTACGGACAGGCCACTAACTATGGCTACACCTTC.

This chain uses TRBV7-2 with TRBJ2-5; 8 nucleotides agree with TRBD2. This CDR3 has 14 residues. Trimming removed 3 bases from V and 3 bases from J; junction bases left unmatched: 3. Germline V gene data show CDR1 as SGHTA and CDR2 as FQGNSA. This CDR3 is CASSFQAGEETQYF. The DNA for the CDR3 is TGTGCCAGCAGCTTTCAAGCGGGGGAAGAGACCCAGTACTTC.

This clonotype came up many times. This rearrangement joins TRBV28 to TRBJ1-6, with 8 nucleotides matching TRBD1. In germline, CDR1 is MDHEN, CDR2 SYDVKM. This CDR3 region has 15 residues. J gave up 7 bases and V 4 bases, and 6 bases lay outside the gene matches. The CDR3 DNA reads TGTGCCAGCAGTTCCCGACAGGGGCAGAATTCACCCCTCCACTTT. Translation: CASSSRQGQNSPLHF.

This clonotype appeared many times. The CDR3 spells CASSKDAENSPLHF. The CDR3 DNA reads TGTGCCAGCAGCAAAGACGCGGAAAACTCACCCCTCCACTTT. This chain connects TRBV6-5 to TRBJ1-6; D not resolved. V was cut by 6 bases and J by 10 bases, with 16 bases left in between. Germline V CDR1 and CDR2: MNHEY, SVGAGI. This CDR3 is 14 amino acids long.

The J gene is TRBJ1-4, the V gene TRBV30; D not resolved. The ends were cut back, 3 bases at V and 3 bases at J, with 14 bases in the middle. The CDR3 length is 15 residues. The germline V gene encodes CDR1 GTSNPN and CDR2 SVGIG (reference sequence). The CDR3 region is CAWRSPGPANEKLFF. The CDR3 nucleotides read TGTGCCTGGAGGTCCCCGGGCCCAGCTAATGAAAAACTGTTTTTT.

This clonotype came up many times. V is TRBV4-3 and J is TRBJ2-6; perhaps TRBD1 as D (5 bases). Germline CDR1 is LGHNA and CDR2 is YSLEER. This CDR3 contains 16 residues. V was cut by 1 base and J by 0 bases, with 7 bases left in between. CDR3 DNA sequence: TGCGCCAGCAGCCAAGGACAGATCTCTGGGGCCAACGTCCTGACTTTC. Translated: CASSQGQISGANVLTF.

This clonotype has at least ten counts. This rearrangement joins TRBV29-1 to TRBJ2-7; 8 bases agree with TRBD1. The CDR3 contains 14 residues. V trimming: 4 bases; J trimming: 3 bases; junction bases outside the gene matches: 8. Germline CDR1 SQVTM, CDR2 ANQGSEA. The CDR3 nucleotides read TGCAGCGTTGTCGGGACAGGTAAAGTCTACGAGCAGTACTTC. Amino acid sequence: CSVVGTGKVYEQYF.

The chain is built from TRBV28 and TRBJ1-2, with 7 bases aligning to TRBD1. The CDR3 is 12 amino acids. CDR1 is MDHEN and CDR2 is SYDVKM in the germline V gene. The V segment lost 4 bases and the J segment 5 bases; nucleotides outside the gene matches: 1. The CDR3 protein is CASSSGQYGYTF. The CDR3 DNA reads TGTGCCAGCAGTTCGGGACAGTATGGCTACACCTTC.

This clonotype was seen a handful of times. V gene TRBV7-2 combines with J gene TRBJ2-5; no firm D call. The V and J ends lost 2 bases and 2 bases respectively, with 6 bases between them. The CDR3 consists of 13 residues. Germline V CDR1 and CDR2: SGHTA, FQGNSA. The CDR3 DNA reads TGTGCCAGCAGCTTATCAGGACAAGAGACCCAGTACTTC. Translating gives CASSLSGQETQYF.

Ten or more counts support this clonotype. V gene TRBV29-1 combines with J gene TRBJ2-1; 10 nucleotides agree with TRBD2. Losses at the gene ends were 7 bases for V and 6 bases for J; bases not matched to a gene: 6. The CDR3 sequence is 13 residues long. From germline, CDR1 is SQVTM and CDR2 ANQGSEA. Here the CDR3 reads CSGAGGMSNEQFF. The DNA for the CDR3 is TGCAGCGGAGCGGGGGGGATGTCCAATGAGCAGTTCTTC.

This clonotype was recorded at least ten times. The chain uses TRBV18 and TRBJ1-1, with D possibly being TRBD1 (5 bases). V lost 3 bases and J lost 2, with 10 bases in between. The CDR3 is 14 residues long. Germline assignment: CDR1 KGHSH and CDR2 LQKENI. The DNA for the CDR3 is TGTGCCAGCTCACCCGGGACGGCTAACACTGAAGCTTTCTTT. Translating it yields CASSPGTANTEAFF.

J is TRBJ1-1 and V is TRBV7-6, with D unclear. Trimming shortened V by 3 bases and J by 1 base, and 6 bases separated the two germline ends. Germline CDR1 SGHVS, CDR2 FNYEAQ. The length of the CDR3 is 13 residues. This chain's CDR3 is CASSFSRNTEAFF. The CDR3 region has the DNA TGTGCCAGCAGCTTTTCCCGGAACACTGAAGCTTTCTTT. The variable domain in full, completed from reference TRBV7-6 and TRBJ1-1, reads GAGVSQSPRYKVTKRGQDVALRCDPISGHVSLYWYRQALGQGPEFLTYFNYEAQQDKSGLPNDRFSAERPEGSISTLTIQRTEQRDSAMYRCASSFSRNTEAFFGQGTRLTVV.

The CDR3 sequence is CASSPQGSSMNTEAFF. The CDR3 region has the DNA TGTGCCAGCAGCCCCCAGGGGAGTTCCATGAACACTGAAGCTTTCTTT. The chain joins TRBV3-1 to TRBJ1-1; D perhaps matches TRBD1 (6 bases). The germline V gene has CDR1 LGHDT and CDR2 YNNKEL (reference sequence). V was pared by 4 bases and J by 0 bases, with 15 bases between. The CDR3 loop spans 16 amino acids.

This clonotype was seen repeatedly, ten times or more. The chain is built from TRBV29-1 and TRBJ1-2; D unclear. Trimming removed 4 bases at V and 4 bases at J, with 16 bases between. The CDR3 is made up of 14 amino acids. Germline-derived CDR1 and CDR2 are SQVTM and ANQGSEA. For the CDR3, the DNA is TGCAGCGTTGCCCGCAGTCTGATGGGCTATGGCTACACCTTC. Amino acid sequence: CSVARSLMGYGYTF.

This chain links TRBV6-1 with TRBJ2-7; the D call may be TRBD1 or TRBD2 (5 bases each). In germline, CDR1 is MNHNS, CDR2 SASEGT. V gave up 1 base and J gave up 2 bases, with 12 bases separating them. The CDR3 contains 15 residues. CDR3 sequence reads: CASSEGGVTTYEQYF. DNA of the CDR3: TGTGCCAGCAGTGAAGGAGGGGTCACCACCTACGAGCAGTACTTC.

At least ten counts were recorded for this clonotype. The V call is TRBV20-1, the J call TRBJ2-1; no clear D gene. The V and J ends lost 5 bases and 8 bases respectively, with 19 bases between them. The CDR3 covers 14 residues. Germline values: CDR1 DFQATT, CDR2 SNEGSKA (reference sequence). CDR3 residues: CSALPGSAEDEQFF. The CDR3 nucleotides read TGCAGTGCTCTTCCGGGCTCCGCTGAGGATGAGCAGTTCTTC.

This clonotype has just a few counts. The chain employs TRBV9 and TRBJ2-2; TRBD1 might be the D (5 bases). Germline assignment: CDR1 SGDLS and CDR2 YYNGEE. Trimming removed 3 bases from V and 6 bases from J, with 15 bases in between. The CDR3 has 15 amino acids. Written as DNA, the CDR3 is TGTGCCAGCAGCGGAATGGGGCTATCGGCCGGGGAGCTGTTTTTT. This translates into CASSGMGLSAGELFF. Full variable domain (rest looked up from reference TRBV9 and TRBJ2-2): DSGVTQTPKHLITATGQRVTLRCSPRSGDLSVYWYQQSLDQGLQFLIQYYNGEERAKGNILERFSAQQFPDLHSELNLSSLELGDSALYFCASSGMGLSAGELFFGEGSRLTVL.

In its sample, this clonotype was seen a few times. V usage is TRBV7-2 and J usage is TRBJ1-2; D not certain. V was shortened by 5 bases and J by 1 base, with 8 bases between the two germline ends. This CDR3 comprises 13 residues. Germline values: CDR1 SGHTA, CDR2 FQGNSA. In DNA form, the CDR3 reads TGTGCCAGCAGCCACGCCATTAACTATGGCTACACCTTC. This codes for CASSHAINYGYTF.

This clonotype was seen only a few times. The chain uses TRBV3-1 and TRBJ1-1, with TRBD1 as a possible D gene (5 bases). From germline, CDR1 is LGHDT and CDR2 YNNKEL (reference sequence). Trimming took off 0 bases at V and 0 bases at J, with 8 bases between the two ends. The length of the CDR3 is 15 residues. The CDR3 reads CASSQETVMNTEAFF. Written as DNA, the CDR3 is TGTGCCAGCAGCCAAGAGACAGTTATGAACACTGAAGCTTTCTTT.

This clonotype was detected many times. The chain has TRBV6-2 or TRBV6-3 and TRBJ2-7, with 10 bases fitting TRBD1. J lost 7 bases, V lost 0 bases, and 6 bases had no gene match. CDR1 and CDR2 (germline): MNHEY, SVGEGT. This CDR3 region has 15 residues. The CDR3: CASSYSGTGVREQYF. In nucleotides, the CDR3 is TGTGCCAGCAGTTACTCCGGGACAGGGGTTCGGGAGCAGTACTTC.

J is TRBJ2-2 and V is TRBV20-1, with TRBD1 matching 8 bases. Germline V lookup: CDR1 DFQATT, CDR2 SNEGSKA (reference sequence). The CDR3 is 17 residues long. The ends lost 5 bases at V and 4 bases at J; junction bases unmatched: 15. This CDR3 reads CSALTKGQGSITGELFF. The DNA of the CDR3 is TGCAGTGCTCTTACAAAAGGACAGGGTTCGATCACCGGGGAGCTGTTTTTT.